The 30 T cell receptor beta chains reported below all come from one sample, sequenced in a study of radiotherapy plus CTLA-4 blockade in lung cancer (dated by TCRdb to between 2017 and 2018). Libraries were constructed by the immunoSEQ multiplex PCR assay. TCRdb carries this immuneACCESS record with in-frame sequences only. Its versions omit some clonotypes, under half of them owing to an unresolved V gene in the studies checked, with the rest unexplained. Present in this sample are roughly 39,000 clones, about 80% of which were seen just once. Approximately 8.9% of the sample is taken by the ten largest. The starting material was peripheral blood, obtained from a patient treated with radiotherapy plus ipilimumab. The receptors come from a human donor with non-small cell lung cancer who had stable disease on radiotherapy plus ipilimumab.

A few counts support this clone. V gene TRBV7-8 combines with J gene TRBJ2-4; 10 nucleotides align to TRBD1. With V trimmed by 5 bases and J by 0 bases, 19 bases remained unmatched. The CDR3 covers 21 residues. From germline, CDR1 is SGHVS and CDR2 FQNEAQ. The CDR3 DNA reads TGTGCCAGCAGCACCCTTGGGGTCGGGACAGGGGTCGCCGTAGCCAAAAACATTCAGTACTTC. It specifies CASSTLGVGTGVAVAKNIQYF.

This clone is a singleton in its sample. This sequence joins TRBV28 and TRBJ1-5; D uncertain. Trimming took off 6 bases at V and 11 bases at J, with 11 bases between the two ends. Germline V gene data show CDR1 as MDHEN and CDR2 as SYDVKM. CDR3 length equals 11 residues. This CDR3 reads CASRTITAQHF. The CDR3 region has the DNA TGTGCCAGCAGGACAATCACGGCCCAGCATTTT.

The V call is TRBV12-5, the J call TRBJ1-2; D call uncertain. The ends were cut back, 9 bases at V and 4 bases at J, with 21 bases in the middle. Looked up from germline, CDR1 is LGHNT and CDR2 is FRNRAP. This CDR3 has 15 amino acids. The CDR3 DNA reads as TGTGCTAGCGGCCAAGAAGGCCCCCAAGGCTATGGCTACACCTTC. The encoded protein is CASGQEGPQGYGYTF.

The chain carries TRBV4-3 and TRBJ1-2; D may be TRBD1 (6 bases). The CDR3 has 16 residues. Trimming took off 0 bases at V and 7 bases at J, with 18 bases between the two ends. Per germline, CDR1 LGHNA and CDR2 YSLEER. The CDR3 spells CASSQESPPGVGGYTF. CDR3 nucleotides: TGCGCCAGCAGCCAAGAAAGCCCCCCAGGGGTTGGTGGCTACACCTTC.

Here the CDR3 DNA reads TGTGCCAGTAGTATCGACAGGGATAACTATGGCTACACCTTC. This translates into CASSIDRDNYGYTF. This chain uses TRBV19 with TRBJ1-2, with 7 nucleotides matching TRBD1. Trimming took 3 bases from V and 1 from J; bases not matched to a gene: 2. The CDR3 has 14 amino acids. Per germline, CDR1 LNHDA and CDR2 SQIVND (reference sequence).

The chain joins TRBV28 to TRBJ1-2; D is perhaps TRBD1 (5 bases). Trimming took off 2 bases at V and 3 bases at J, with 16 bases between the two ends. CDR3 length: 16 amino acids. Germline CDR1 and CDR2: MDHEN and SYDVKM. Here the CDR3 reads CASSLSKAGTDYGYTF. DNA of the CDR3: TGTGCCAGCAGTTTAAGCAAGGCCGGGACGGACTATGGCTACACCTTC.

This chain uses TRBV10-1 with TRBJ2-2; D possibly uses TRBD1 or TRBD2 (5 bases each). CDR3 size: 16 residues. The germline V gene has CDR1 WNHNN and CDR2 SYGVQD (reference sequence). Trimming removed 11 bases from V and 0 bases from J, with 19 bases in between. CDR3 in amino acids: CAAPEGPTTNTGELFF. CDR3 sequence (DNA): TGCGCCGCTCCAGAGGGGCCAACTACGAACACCGGGGAGCTGTTTTTT.

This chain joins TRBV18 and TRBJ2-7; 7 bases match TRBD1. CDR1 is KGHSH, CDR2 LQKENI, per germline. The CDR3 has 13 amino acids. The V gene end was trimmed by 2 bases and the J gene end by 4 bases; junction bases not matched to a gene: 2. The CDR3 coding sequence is TGTGCCAGCTCACCAGACAGGGAGTACGAGCAGTACGTC. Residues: CASSPDREYEQYV.

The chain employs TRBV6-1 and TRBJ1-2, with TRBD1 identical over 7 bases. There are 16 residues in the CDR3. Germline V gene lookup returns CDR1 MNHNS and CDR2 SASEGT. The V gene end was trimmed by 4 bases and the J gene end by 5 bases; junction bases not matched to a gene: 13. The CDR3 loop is CASSGGTDRRLYGYTF. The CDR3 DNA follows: TGTGCCAGCAGTGGGGGGACGGACAGGCGATTATATGGCTACACCTTC.

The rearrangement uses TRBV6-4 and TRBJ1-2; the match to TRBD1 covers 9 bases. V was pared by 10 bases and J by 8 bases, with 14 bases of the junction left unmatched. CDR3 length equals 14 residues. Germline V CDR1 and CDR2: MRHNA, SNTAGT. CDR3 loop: CANHIGTGSRGYTF. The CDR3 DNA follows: TGTGCCAACCACATCGGGACAGGGAGTAGGGGCTACACCTTC.

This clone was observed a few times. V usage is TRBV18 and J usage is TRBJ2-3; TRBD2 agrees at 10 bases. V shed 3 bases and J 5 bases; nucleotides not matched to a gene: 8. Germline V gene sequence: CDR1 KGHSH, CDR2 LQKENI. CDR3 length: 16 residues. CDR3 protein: CASSPPSGGGGDTQYF. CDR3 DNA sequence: TGTGCCAGCTCACCGCCCAGCGGGGGGGGAGGAGATACGCAGTATTTT. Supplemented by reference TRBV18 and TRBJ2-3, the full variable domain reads NAGVMQNPRHLVRRRGQEARLRCSPMKGHSHVYWYRQLPEEGLKFMVYLQKENIIDESGMPKERFSAEFPKEGPSILRIQQVVRGDSAAYFCASSPPSGGGGDTQYFGPGTRLTVL.

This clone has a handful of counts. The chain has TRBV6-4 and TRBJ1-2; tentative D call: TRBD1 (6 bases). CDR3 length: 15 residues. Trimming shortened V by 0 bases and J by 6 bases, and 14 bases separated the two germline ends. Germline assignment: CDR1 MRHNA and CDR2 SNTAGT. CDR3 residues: CASSDSTGGHNGYTF. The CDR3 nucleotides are TGTGCCAGCAGTGACTCGACGGGGGGGCATAATGGCTACACCTTC.

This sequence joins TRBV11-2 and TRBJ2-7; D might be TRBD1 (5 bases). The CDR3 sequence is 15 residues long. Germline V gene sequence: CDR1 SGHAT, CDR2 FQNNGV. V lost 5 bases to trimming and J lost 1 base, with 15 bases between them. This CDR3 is CASSGNRIRSYEQYF. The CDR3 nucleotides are TGTGCCAGCAGCGGTAACAGGATTAGATCCTACGAGCAGTACTTC.

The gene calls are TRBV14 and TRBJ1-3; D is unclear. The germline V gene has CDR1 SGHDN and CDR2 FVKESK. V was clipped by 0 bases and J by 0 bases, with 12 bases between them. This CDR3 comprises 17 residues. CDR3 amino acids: CASSQDISEHSGNTIYF. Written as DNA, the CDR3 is TGTGCCAGCAGCCAAGATATAAGTGAGCACTCTGGAAACACCATATATTTT.

DNA for the CDR3: TGTGCCAGCTCACGGGACAGGATTAACTATGGCTACACCTTC. This sequence encodes CASSRDRINYGYTF. The J gene is TRBJ1-2, the V gene TRBV18, with 8 bases fitting TRBD1. The V gene's germline CDR1 is KGHSH and CDR2 LQKENI. Trimming removed 4 bases from V and 1 base from J; junction bases left unmatched: 2. The CDR3 length is 14 residues. The full variable domain, in which reference TRBV18 and TRBJ1-2 provide the parts outside the CDR3, is NAGVMQNPRHLVRRRGQEARLRCSPMKGHSHVYWYRQLPEEGLKFMVYLQKENIIDESGMPKERFSAEFPKEGPSILRIQQVVRGDSAAYFCASSRDRINYGYTFGSGTRLTVV.

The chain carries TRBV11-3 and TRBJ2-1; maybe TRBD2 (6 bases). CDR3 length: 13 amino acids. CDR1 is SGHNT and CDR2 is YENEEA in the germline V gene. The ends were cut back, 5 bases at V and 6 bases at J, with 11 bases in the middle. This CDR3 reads CASSQTRSNEQFF. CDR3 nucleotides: TGTGCCAGCAGCCAGACTAGGAGCAATGAGCAGTTCTTC.

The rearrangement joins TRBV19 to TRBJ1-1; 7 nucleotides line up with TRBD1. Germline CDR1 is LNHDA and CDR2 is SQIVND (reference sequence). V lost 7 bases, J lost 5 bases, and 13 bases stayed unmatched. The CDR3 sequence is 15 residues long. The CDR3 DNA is TGTGCCAGTACCCCCTTAGGGACAGTACGAACTGAAGCTTTCTTT. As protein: CASTPLGTVRTEAFF.

The CDR3: CASSVVSGGFEGSEAFF. For the CDR3, the DNA is TGTGCCAGCAGCGTAGTTTCCGGGGGCTTTGAGGGATCTGAAGCTTTCTTT. The chain is built from TRBV9 and TRBJ1-1; D may be TRBD1 (6 bases). CDR3 length: 17 residues. The germline CDR1 and CDR2 sequences are SGDLS and YYNGEE. Trimming removed 0 bases at V and 6 bases at J, with 21 bases between.

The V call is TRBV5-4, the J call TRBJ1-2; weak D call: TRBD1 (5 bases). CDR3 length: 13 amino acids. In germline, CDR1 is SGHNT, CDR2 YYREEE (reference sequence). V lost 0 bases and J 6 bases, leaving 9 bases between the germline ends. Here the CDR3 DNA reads TGTGCCAGCAGCTTGGTTGGGACGGATGGCTACACCTTC. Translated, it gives CASSLVGTDGYTF.

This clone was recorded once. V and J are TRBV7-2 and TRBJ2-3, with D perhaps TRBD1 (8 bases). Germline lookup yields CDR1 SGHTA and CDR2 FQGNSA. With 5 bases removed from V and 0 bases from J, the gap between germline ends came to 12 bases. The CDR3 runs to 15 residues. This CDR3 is CASSPQGGSTDTQYF. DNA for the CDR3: TGTGCCAGCAGCCCACAGGGGGGGAGCACAGATACGCAGTATTTT. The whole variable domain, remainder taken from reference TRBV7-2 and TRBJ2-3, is GAGVSQSPSNKVTEKGKDVELRCDPISGHTALYWYRQSLGQGLEFLIYFQGNSAPDKSGLPSDRFSAERTGGSVSTLTIQRTQQEDSAVYLCASSPQGGSTDTQYFGPGTRLTVL.

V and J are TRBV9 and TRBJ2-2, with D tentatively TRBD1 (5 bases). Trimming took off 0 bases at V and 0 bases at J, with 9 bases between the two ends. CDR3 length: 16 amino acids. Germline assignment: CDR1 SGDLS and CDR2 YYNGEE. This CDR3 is CASSVAAGPNTGELFF. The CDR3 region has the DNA TGTGCCAGCAGCGTAGCGGCAGGGCCGAACACCGGGGAGCTGTTTTTT.

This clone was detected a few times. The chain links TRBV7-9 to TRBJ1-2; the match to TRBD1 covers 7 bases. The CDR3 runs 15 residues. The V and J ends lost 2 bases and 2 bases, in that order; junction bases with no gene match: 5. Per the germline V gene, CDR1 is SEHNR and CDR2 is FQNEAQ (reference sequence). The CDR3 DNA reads TGTGCCAGCAGCTTATCCGGGACAGTGAACTATGGCTACACCTTC. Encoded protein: CASSLSGTVNYGYTF.

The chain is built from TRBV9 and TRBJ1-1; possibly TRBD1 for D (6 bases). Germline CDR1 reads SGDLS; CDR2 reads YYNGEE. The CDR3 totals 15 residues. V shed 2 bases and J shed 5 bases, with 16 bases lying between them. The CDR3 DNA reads TGTGCCAGCAGCGTGACAGGTGGCCAAGAAACTGAAGCTTTCTTT. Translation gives CASSVTGGQETEAFF.

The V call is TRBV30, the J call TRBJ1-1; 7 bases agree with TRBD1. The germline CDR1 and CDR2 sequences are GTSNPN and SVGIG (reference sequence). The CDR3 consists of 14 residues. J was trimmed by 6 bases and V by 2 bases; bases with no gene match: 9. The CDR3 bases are TGTGCCTGGAGTTGGGAACAGGGGAGGCCTGAAGCTTTCTTT. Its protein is CAWSWEQGRPEAFF.

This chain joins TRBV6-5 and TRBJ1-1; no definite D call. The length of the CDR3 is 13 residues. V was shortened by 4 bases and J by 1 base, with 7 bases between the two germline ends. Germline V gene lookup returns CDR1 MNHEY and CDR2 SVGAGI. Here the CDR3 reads CASSLARNTEAFF. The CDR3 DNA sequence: TGTGCCAGCAGTTTAGCCCGGAACACTGAAGCTTTCTTT.

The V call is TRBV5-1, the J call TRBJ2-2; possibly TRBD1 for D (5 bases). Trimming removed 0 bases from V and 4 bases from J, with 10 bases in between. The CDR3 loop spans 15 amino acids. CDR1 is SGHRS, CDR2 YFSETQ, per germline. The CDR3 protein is CASSLEGRVTGELFF. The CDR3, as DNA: TGCGCCAGCAGCTTGGAGGGCAGGGTCACCGGGGAGCTGTTTTTT.

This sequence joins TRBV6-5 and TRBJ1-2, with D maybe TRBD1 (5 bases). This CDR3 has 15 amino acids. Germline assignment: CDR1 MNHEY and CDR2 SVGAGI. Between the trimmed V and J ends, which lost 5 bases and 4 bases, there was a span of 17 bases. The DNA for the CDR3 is TGTGCCAGCAGTGCAAGCAGGGTAGGGGTCTATGGCTACACCTTC. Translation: CASSASRVGVYGYTF.

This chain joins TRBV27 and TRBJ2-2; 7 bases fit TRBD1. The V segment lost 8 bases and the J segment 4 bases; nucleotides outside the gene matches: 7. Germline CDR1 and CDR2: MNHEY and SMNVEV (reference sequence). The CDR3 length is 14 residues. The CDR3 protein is CASEKGGGTGELFF. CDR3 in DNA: TGTGCCAGCGAAAAAGGGGGCGGCACCGGGGAGCTGTTTTTT.

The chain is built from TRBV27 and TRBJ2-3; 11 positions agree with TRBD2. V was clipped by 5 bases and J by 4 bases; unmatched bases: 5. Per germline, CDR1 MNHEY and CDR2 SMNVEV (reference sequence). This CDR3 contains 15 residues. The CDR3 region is CASSPLAGDSDTQYF. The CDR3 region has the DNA TGTGCCAGCAGTCCACTAGCGGGGGATTCAGATACGCAGTATTTT.

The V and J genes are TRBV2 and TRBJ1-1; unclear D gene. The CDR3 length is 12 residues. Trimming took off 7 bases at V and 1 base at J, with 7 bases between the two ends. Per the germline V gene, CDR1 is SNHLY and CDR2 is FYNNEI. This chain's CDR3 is CASKVENTEAFF. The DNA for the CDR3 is TGTGCCAGCAAGGTGGAGAACACTGAAGCTTTCTTT.